Sequencing of this T cell receptor beta chain was carried out in a study of human T cells and chemical hapten exposure. Study results and limitations: Versus controls, expanded TCRs had significantly more large CDR3 similarity clusters. Sensitizing with DPC caused no change in TCRs above 1 in 1000 frequency. As patch test score rose, PT1 expanded TCR counts tended to rise as well.

There are 16 residues in the CDR3. Trimming removed 6 bases from V and 3 bases from J, with 18 bases in between. The V gene's germline CDR1 is MNHNY and CDR2 SVGAGI (reference sequence). This clonotype was seen at least ten times. The antigen is undetermined. TCRdb called the RACE reads again in MiXCR, with one record for every CDR3 protein. Here the sample spans some 360,000 distinct CDR3 sequences, around 5.5% being singletons. As for time point: pre-sensitization, week 0. Treatment defined: therapeutic diphenylcyclopropenone sensitization with weekly scalp DPC. Sequencing used whole blood, obtained in connection with sensitization to the hapten diphenylcyclopropenone (DPC). The chain is built from TRBV6-6 and TRBJ1-5; perhaps TRBD1 as D (5 bases). This TCR derives from a woman in her 50s with alopecia areata. Some clones in this sample may be carry-over from other donors' samples. DNA for the CDR3: TGTGCCAGCAGCAAAGAACAGGTTACGATCAATCAGCCCCAGCATTTT. Encoded protein: CASSKEQVTINQPQHF.